The rows below give T cell receptor beta chains drawn from one sample of a study of CD8+ T cells in alopecia areata. Only in-frame clones appear in the TCRdb table, and some are missing; sequencing was by immunoSEQ multiplex PCR. The profile covers about 180,000 clones, with approximately 51% appearing a single time and 10% taken by the ten largest. This sample comprised CD8+ T cells sorted from blood, obtained around week 52, from a patient treated with tofacitinib. These receptors all stem from a human donor with alopecia areata. Each CDR3 is given without its conserved first and last residue.

v_gene	j_gene	CDR3aa
TRBV5-1	TRBJ1-1	ASRSGQGGNTEAF
TRBV5-1	TRBJ2-2	ASSVRQGADTGELF
TRBV15	TRBJ1-1	ATSSPSESTEAF
TRBV7-2	TRBJ2-7	ASSLRDRSYEQY
TRBV4-1	TRBJ1-6	ASSQPGSPLH
TRBV11-2	TRBJ2-1	ASSLASGGIYYNEQF
TRBV4-3	TRBJ2-7	ASSQGLAGIYEQY
TRBV5-4	TRBJ2-3	ASSTFSDTQY
TRBV7-9	TRBJ2-3	ASTSELAGRDTQY
TRBV27	TRBJ1-3	ASSLSVRDTIY
TRBV6-5	TRBJ2-1	ASTLTVGNEQF
TRBV5-1	TRBJ1-1	ASSFPGTVNTEAF
TRBV30	TRBJ2-7	AWSWDSAYEQY
TRBV6-1	TRBJ2-6	ASSDNRDDDSGANVLT
TRBV15	TRBJ2-2	ATSRDGTSKTGELF
TRBV7-9	TRBJ1-2	ASSFTGAGQITYGYT
TRBV4-2	TRBJ1-6	ASSQGGPGQGSPLH
TRBV9	TRBJ2-7	ASSAGLAGGASYEQY
TRBV11-3	TRBJ2-7	ASSLQDTREQY
TRBV5-6	TRBJ2-5	ASSSPLQGRTQETQY
TRBV9	TRBJ2-1	ASSNSGGGYNEQF
TRBV4-3	TRBJ1-5	ASSPQPGQGSNQPQH
TRBV5-4	TRBJ2-7	ASSGDRGVYEQY
TRBV30	TRBJ1-6	AWSVGTGTSPLH
TRBV7-9	TRBJ2-7	ASSSSRVDRALSSYEQY
TRBV29-1	TRBJ1-1	SVVGGAEAF
TRBV6-5	TRBJ1-2	ASSGSSYGYT
TRBV7-8	NA	ASSFLRDKPNEQY
TRBV5-6	TRBJ2-1	ASSAPTSGVPYNEQF
TRBV6-6	TRBJ1-4	ASSLVTTNEKLF
TRBV7-9	TRBJ2-7	ASSPGHSYEQY
TRBV30	TRBJ2-4	AWSGGTGSGIQY
TRBV27	TRBJ2-5	ASSLSEGEETQY
TRBV18	TRBJ1-4	ASPWDSLNEKLF
TRBV19	TRBJ1-3	ASSVQASGNTIY
TRBV4-1	TRBJ1-1	ASRPTHGANTEAF
TRBV5-6	TRBJ1-2	ASTPAGLGYGYT
TRBV9	TRBJ2-1	ASSLRTPAYNEQF
TRBV9	TRBJ1-1	ASSVPVEGGLTEAF
TRBV7-8	TRBJ2-1	ASSSLTARPGIDEQF
TRBV23-1	TRBJ2-1	ASSPQDDEQF
TRBV25-1	TRBJ1-2	ASFRGNGYT
TRBV12-5	TRBJ2-2	ASGLAGRGSELF
TRBV29-1	TRBJ2-7	SVEDRTSYIYEQY
TRBV9	TRBJ1-1	ASSVLPLNTEAF
TRBV6-5	TRBJ1-2	ASSPRRGGYGYT
TRBV13	TRBJ2-3	ASSWGFDYTQY
TRBV2	TRBJ1-5	ASSEALVGDSNQPQH